The rows below give T cell receptor beta chains drawn from one sample of a study of blood T cell repertoires in COVID-19. Generated by immunoSEQ multiplex PCR, the TCRdb table keeps only in-frame clones and is missing some. This repertoire shows 350,000 to 500,000 clones, about 90% found once; its top ten account for 0.7% to 1%. Sequenced material: peripheral blood. The source of these receptors is a young man with COVID-19, enrolled during active disease. CDR3s include the opening cysteine and the closing phenylalanine or tryptophan. Fields, in order: clone size, D gene, V gene, CDR3 length, J gene, CDR3 protein, CDR3 DNA. D genes are given only for firm matches. Expanded clones get a size class; other rows say once, few or many, or leave the size out.

abundance: .
d_gene: TRBD2
v_gene: TRBV28
len: 16
j_gene: TRBJ2-1
CDR3aa: CASRNSGGAHVGEQFF
CDR3nt: TGTGCCAGCAGGAATTCCGGGGGGGCCCATGTAGGTGAGCAGTTCTTC

abundance: .
d_gene: TRBD1
v_gene: TRBV10-2
len: 16
j_gene: TRBJ2-7
CDR3aa: CASSDTGTGTLYEQYF
CDR3nt: TGCGCCAGCAGTGATACCGGGACAGGCACATTGTACGAGCAGTACTTC

abundance: .
d_gene: TRBD1
v_gene: TRBV6-1
len: 15
j_gene: TRBJ2-1
CDR3aa: CASSEEGTGGREQFF
CDR3nt: TGTGCCAGCAGTGAAGAGGGGACAGGCGGCAGAGAGCAGTTCTTC

abundance: .
d_gene: .
v_gene: TRBV12-2
len: 15
j_gene: TRBJ1-2
CDR3aa: CASRFRQGGVDGYTF
CDR3nt: TGTGCAAGTCGCTTTCGACAGGGAGGAGTCGATGGCTACACCTTC

abundance: once
d_gene: TRBD1
v_gene: TRBV24-1
len: 13
j_gene: TRBJ1-5
CDR3aa: CATGTGVGQPQHF
CDR3nt: TGTGCCACCGGCACAGGGGTTGGGCAGCCCCAGCATTTT

abundance: .
d_gene: .
v_gene: TRBV6-6
len: 14
j_gene: TRBJ2-7
CDR3aa: CASSLAVPSYEQYF
CDR3nt: TGTGCCAGCAGTTTAGCGGTACCCTCCTACGAGCAGTACTTC

abundance: once
d_gene: .
v_gene: TRBV6-5
len: 14
j_gene: TRBJ2-7
CDR3aa: CASSYSRIGYEQYF
CDR3nt: TGTGCCAGCAGTTACTCGAGGATAGGCTACGAGCAGTACTTC

abundance: .
d_gene: .
v_gene: TRBV11-1
len: 15
j_gene: TRBJ2-7
CDR3aa: CASSLEAGQRYEQYF
CDR3nt: TGTGCCAGCAGCTTAGAGGCCGGACAGCGCTACGAGCAGTACTTC

abundance: .
d_gene: .
v_gene: TRBV27
len: 16
j_gene: TRBJ1-6
CDR3aa: CASSLLPGRYNSPLHF
CDR3nt: TGTGCCAGCAGTTTACTGCCAGGCCGCTATAATTCACCCCTCCACTTT

abundance: once
d_gene: .
v_gene: TRBV6-5
len: 14
j_gene: TRBJ1-3
CDR3aa: CASLTGLSGNTIYF
CDR3nt: TGTGCCAGCTTAACCGGTCTCTCTGGAAACACCATATATTTT

abundance: .
d_gene: .
v_gene: TRBV12-3/TRBV12-4
len: 13
j_gene: TRBJ1-2
CDR3aa: CASSLAEQTGYTF
CDR3nt: TGTGCCAGCAGTTTAGCTGAACAGACTGGCTACACCTTC

abundance: .
d_gene: .
v_gene: TRBV6-6
len: 13
j_gene: TRBJ1-1
CDR3aa: CAAWGNMNTEAFF
CDR3nt: TGTGCCGCCTGGGGCAACATGAACACTGAAGCTTTCTTT

abundance: .
d_gene: TRBD1
v_gene: TRBV6-5
len: 15
j_gene: TRBJ2-1
CDR3aa: CASQNRGKSYNEQFF
CDR3nt: TGTGCCAGCCAAAACAGGGGGAAATCCTACAATGAGCAGTTCTTC

abundance: .
d_gene: .
v_gene: TRBV21-1
len: 17
j_gene: TRBJ2-1
CDR3aa: CASSKGATGGSYNEQFF
CDR3nt: TGTGCCAGCAGCAAAGGGGCCACAGGGGGCAGCTACAATGAGCAGTTCTTC

abundance: .
d_gene: TRBD1
v_gene: TRBV7-3
len: 15
j_gene: TRBJ1-1
CDR3aa: CASSLFGQGLTEAFF
CDR3nt: TGTGCCAGCAGCTTGTTCGGACAGGGTTTGACTGAAGCTTTCTTT

abundance: .
d_gene: TRBD2
v_gene: TRBV6-1
len: 15
j_gene: TRBJ2-1
CDR3aa: CASSDSSGSYGEQFF
CDR3nt: TGTGCCAGCAGTGATTCTAGCGGGAGTTATGGTGAGCAGTTCTTC

abundance: .
d_gene: TRBD2
v_gene: TRBV5-1
len: 17
j_gene: TRBJ2-2
CDR3aa: CASSRAGTSGNTGELFF
CDR3nt: TGCGCCAGCAGTAGGGCCGGGACTAGCGGTAACACCGGGGAGCTGTTTTTT

abundance: .
d_gene: TRBD2
v_gene: TRBV5-1
len: 16
j_gene: TRBJ2-3
CDR3aa: CASRNTTSGRADTQYF
CDR3nt: TGCGCCAGCAGGAATACGACTAGCGGGAGAGCAGATACGCAGTATTTT

abundance: .
d_gene: TRBD1
v_gene: TRBV4-1
len: 14
j_gene: TRBJ1-3
CDR3aa: CASSQGQMGNTIYF
CDR3nt: TGCGCCAGCAGCCAGGGACAGATGGGAAACACCATATATTTT

abundance: .
d_gene: TRBD2
v_gene: TRBV2
len: 16
j_gene: TRBJ2-1
CDR3aa: CASRAGTSQRSNEQFF
CDR3nt: TGTGCCAGCAGAGCCGGGACTAGTCAACGCAGCAATGAGCAGTTCTTC

abundance: .
d_gene: TRBD2
v_gene: TRBV27
len: 20
j_gene: TRBJ2-2
CDR3aa: CASSFPRVAGVSDGSGELFF
CDR3nt: TGTGCCAGCAGTTTCCCCCGGGTAGCGGGAGTATCCGACGGTTCCGGGGAGCTGTTTTTT

abundance: .
d_gene: .
v_gene: TRBV12-3/TRBV12-4
len: 11
j_gene: TRBJ2-2
CDR3aa: CASSLRGELFF
CDR3nt: TGTGCCAGCAGTTTGCGGGGGGAGCTGTTTTTT

abundance: .
d_gene: .
v_gene: TRBV6-5
len: 12
j_gene: TRBJ2-5
CDR3aa: CASSGDQETQYF
CDR3nt: TGTGCCAGCTCAGGTGACCAAGAGACCCAGTACTTC

abundance: .
d_gene: TRBD2
v_gene: TRBV6-1
len: 15
j_gene: TRBJ2-7
CDR3aa: CASSELAGEPYEQYF
CDR3nt: TGTGCCAGCAGTGAACTTGCGGGGGAGCCCTACGAGCAGTACTTC

abundance: .
d_gene: .
v_gene: TRBV29-1
len: 12
j_gene: TRBJ1-2
CDR3aa: CSVEATNLGYTF
CDR3nt: TGCAGCGTTGAAGCTACTAACTTGGGCTACACCTTC

abundance: .
d_gene: .
v_gene: TRBV6-5
len: 16
j_gene: TRBJ2-7
CDR3aa: CASSSWPRLDSYEQYF
CDR3nt: TGTGCCAGCAGTTCCTGGCCCCGACTGGACTCCTACGAGCAGTACTTC

abundance: .
d_gene: .
v_gene: TRBV7-9
len: 15
j_gene: TRBJ2-1
CDR3aa: CASRWPGQANNEQFF
CDR3nt: TGTGCCAGCAGGTGGCCGGGACAAGCTAACAATGAGCAGTTCTTC

abundance: .
d_gene: .
v_gene: TRBV5-4
len: 14
j_gene: TRBJ2-5
CDR3aa: CASSLRAGGETQYF
CDR3nt: TGTGCCAGCAGCTTGCGGGCAGGAGGGGAGACCCAGTACTTC

abundance: .
d_gene: .
v_gene: TRBV3-1/TRBV3-2
len: 15
j_gene: TRBJ2-5
CDR3aa: CASSPEPRTQETQYF
CDR3nt: TGTGCCAGCAGCCCCGAACCGAGGACTCAAGAGACCCAGTACTTC

abundance: .
d_gene: .
v_gene: TRBV9
len: 13
j_gene: TRBJ2-1
CDR3aa: CASSPRVPNEQFF
CDR3nt: TGTGCCAGCAGCCCCCGAGTGCCCAATGAGCAGTTCTTC

abundance: .
d_gene: .
v_gene: TRBV27
len: 16
j_gene: TRBJ1-2
CDR3aa: CASSPSRVQGNYGYTF
CDR3nt: TGTGCCAGCAGCCCATCTCGAGTCCAGGGCAACTATGGCTACACCTTC

abundance: few
d_gene: TRBD2
v_gene: TRBV29-1
len: 16
j_gene: TRBJ2-5
CDR3aa: CSVAGTSGSGQETQYF
CDR3nt: TGCAGCGTCGCAGGGACTAGCGGGAGTGGACAAGAGACCCAGTACTTC

abundance: .
d_gene: TRBD2
v_gene: TRBV2
len: 15
j_gene: TRBJ2-5
CDR3aa: CASSGNRGRGETQYF
CDR3nt: TGTGCCAGCAGTGGAAATCGGGGGAGGGGCGAGACCCAGTACTTC

abundance: .
d_gene: .
v_gene: TRBV7-6
len: 15
j_gene: TRBJ1-6
CDR3aa: CASSDGRGYNSPLHF
CDR3nt: TGTGCCAGCAGCGATGGACGGGGTTATAATTCACCCCTCCACTTT

abundance: .
d_gene: TRBD2
v_gene: TRBV11-3
len: 14
j_gene: TRBJ2-5
CDR3aa: CASSSTRGGETQYF
CDR3nt: TGTGCCAGCAGCTCGACGCGGGGGGGAGAGACCCAGTACTTC

abundance: .
d_gene: TRBD2
v_gene: TRBV3-1/TRBV3-2
len: 16
j_gene: TRBJ2-1
CDR3aa: CASSQGPGGGYNEQFF
CDR3nt: TGTGCCAGCAGCCAAGGTCCGGGGGGGGGTTACAATGAGCAGTTCTTC

abundance: .
d_gene: TRBD2
v_gene: TRBV7-8
len: 22
j_gene: TRBJ2-1
CDR3aa: CASSPVSGLAGFYTLSYNEQFF
CDR3nt: TGTGCCAGCAGCCCCGTCAGTGGACTAGCGGGATTTTACACCCTCTCCTACAATGAGCAGTTCTTC

abundance: .
d_gene: TRBD1
v_gene: TRBV5-6
len: 15
j_gene: TRBJ1-6
CDR3aa: CASSGRGQGESPLHF
CDR3nt: TGTGCCAGCAGCGGAAGAGGACAGGGGGAATCACCCCTCCACTTT

abundance: .
d_gene: TRBD2
v_gene: TRBV6-6
len: 18
j_gene: TRBJ2-1
CDR3aa: CASSRLAPAGGSYNEQFF
CDR3nt: TGTGCCAGCAGTCGACTAGCGCCCGCGGGTGGCTCCTACAATGAGCAGTTCTTC

abundance: .
d_gene: .
v_gene: TRBV19
len: 14
j_gene: TRBJ1-2
CDR3aa: CASSSGQRNYGYTF
CDR3nt: TGTGCCAGTAGTAGCGGACAGAGAAACTATGGCTACACCTTC

abundance: .
d_gene: TRBD1
v_gene: TRBV7-6
len: 19
j_gene: TRBJ2-6
CDR3aa: CASSFALETGSSGANVLTF
CDR3nt: TGTGCCAGCAGCTTTGCCTTGGAGACAGGGAGCTCTGGGGCCAACGTCCTGACTTTC

abundance: .
d_gene: .
v_gene: TRBV5-6
len: 12
j_gene: TRBJ1-1
CDR3aa: CASSSGDTEAFF
CDR3nt: TGTGCCAGCAGCTCCGGGGACACTGAAGCTTTCTTT

abundance: .
d_gene: .
v_gene: TRBV7-9
len: 18
j_gene: TRBJ1-4
CDR3aa: CASSLERNAFATNEKLFF
CDR3nt: TGTGCCAGCAGCTTAGAGCGGAACGCTTTTGCAACTAATGAAAAACTGTTTTTT

abundance: .
d_gene: TRBD1
v_gene: TRBV2
len: 11
j_gene: TRBJ1-5
CDR3aa: CASRRGWPQHF
CDR3nt: TGTGCCAGTCGCAGGGGGTGGCCCCAGCATTTT

abundance: .
d_gene: TRBD2
v_gene: TRBV3-1/TRBV3-2
len: 18
j_gene: TRBJ2-7
CDR3aa: CASSQDLSGGTRTYEQYF
CDR3nt: TGTGCCAGCAGCCAAGATCTCAGTGGCGGGACTAGAACCTACGAGCAGTACTTC

abundance: .
d_gene: TRBD2
v_gene: TRBV24-1
len: 16
j_gene: TRBJ2-5
CDR3aa: CATSVSLAGGRETQYF
CDR3nt: TGTGCCACCAGTGTTAGCCTAGCGGGAGGAAGAGAGACCCAGTACTTC

abundance: .
d_gene: .
v_gene: TRBV3-1/TRBV3-2
len: 13
j_gene: TRBJ1-2
CDR3aa: CASSRTDYYGYTF
CDR3nt: TGTGCCAGCAGCCGGACTGATTACTATGGCTACACCTTC

abundance: .
d_gene: .
v_gene: TRBV18
len: 11
j_gene: TRBJ1-3
CDR3aa: CASPWADTIYF
CDR3nt: TGTGCCAGCCCTTGGGCCGACACCATATATTTT

abundance: .
d_gene: .
v_gene: TRBV19
len: 14
j_gene: TRBJ2-2
CDR3aa: CASRLLSGSGELFF
CDR3nt: TGTGCCAGTAGACTTCTTTCAGGGTCCGGGGAGCTGTTTTTT